This TCR beta chain was documented in a study of cytotoxic CD8 clonotypes in ibrutinib-treated CLL. Study conclusions and caveats: At the start, clonality exceeded age-matched healthy donors and followed circulating CD8+ T-cell counts. Higher clonality was seen at ibrutinib response and a return toward baseline at progression.

Clones were sequenced by immunoSEQ multiplex PCR, and TCRdb holds only the in-frame ones, with some missing. The sample consists of 58,000 or so clones, approximately 57% of them appearing once. Looked up from germline, CDR1 is MNHEY and CDR2 is SVGAGI. Trimming removed 2 bases at V and 7 bases at J, with 14 bases between. The CDR3 length is 14 residues. On this clone: The antigen is unknown.

The clonotype originates from a human donor with chronic lymphocytic leukemia. The sample was PBMCs, taken after 12 months of ibrutinib treatment. V usage is TRBV6-5 and J usage is TRBJ1-2, with a possible D match to TRBD1 (6 bases). CDR3 sequence reads: CASSYDRPGGGYTF. The CDR3 region has the DNA TGTGCCAGCAGTTACGACAGGCCCGGTGGTGGCTACACCTTC.